This T cell receptor beta chain is from a study of graft-versus-host responses after intestinal transplantation. Sequencing used immunoSEQ multiplex PCR; TCRdb keeps in-frame clones, though not all of them. The sample contains around 71,000 clones, around 90% of which appear only once. The CDR3 loop spans 14 amino acids. Trimming stripped 4 bases from V and 2 bases from J, with 10 bases between. Germline assignment: CDR1 SGHNT and CDR2 YYREEE (reference sequence). The source was bone marrow, collected around 720 days after intestinal transplantation. The rearrangement joins TRBV5-4 to TRBJ1-3; possible D gene TRBD1, 5 bases. This sequence originates from a human patient who received an intestinal transplant, so some T cells may come from the graft donor. The CDR3: CASSRDETGNTIYF. In DNA, the CDR3 is TGTGCCAGCAGCCGGGACGAAACTGGAAACACCATATATTTT.